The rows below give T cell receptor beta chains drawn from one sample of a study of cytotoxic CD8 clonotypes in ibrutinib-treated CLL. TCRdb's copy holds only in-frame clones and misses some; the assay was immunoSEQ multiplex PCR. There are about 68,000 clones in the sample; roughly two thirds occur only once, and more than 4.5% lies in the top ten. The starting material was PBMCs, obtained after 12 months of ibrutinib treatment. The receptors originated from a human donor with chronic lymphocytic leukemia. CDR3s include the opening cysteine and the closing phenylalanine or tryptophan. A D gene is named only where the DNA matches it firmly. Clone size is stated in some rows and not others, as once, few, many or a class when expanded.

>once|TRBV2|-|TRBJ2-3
TGTGCCAGCAGTGAGGACAGATACCCCACAGATACGCAGTATTTT
CASSEDRYPTDTQYF
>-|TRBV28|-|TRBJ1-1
TGTGCCAGCACCCATGGGAGGGGTGAAGCTTTCTTT
CASTHGRGEAFF
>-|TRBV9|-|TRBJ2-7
TGTGCCAGCAGCGTAACCCCAAACACAGGGTTTTTCGACGAGCAGTACTTC
CASSVTPNTGFFDEQYF
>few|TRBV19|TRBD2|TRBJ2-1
TGTGCCAGTAAGAAACGGGGGGGCCTGTCCAATGAGCAGTTCTTC
CASKKRGGLSNEQFF
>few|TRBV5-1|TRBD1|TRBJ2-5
TGCGCCAGCAGCCAGGGGAGCCATGGACAGGCTTACCAAGAGACCCAGTACTTC
CASSQGSHGQAYQETQYF
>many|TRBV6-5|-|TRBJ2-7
TGTGCCAGCAGTTACGGGGTCCCCTACGAGCAGTACTTC
CASSYGVPYEQYF
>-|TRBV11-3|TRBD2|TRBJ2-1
TGTGCCAGCAGCTCCTACGAGACTAGCGGGGGTGATGAGCAGTTCTTC
CASSSYETSGGDEQFF
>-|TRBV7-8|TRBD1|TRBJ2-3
TGTGCCAGCAGCTTATCGGGACAGACGACAGATACGCAGTATTTT
CASSLSGQTTDTQYF
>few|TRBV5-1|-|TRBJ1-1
TGCGCCAGCGTCAGCGGGACCGCGAACACTGAAGCTTTCTTT
CASVSGTANTEAFF
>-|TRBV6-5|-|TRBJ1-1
TGTGCCAGCAGTGGCCCTGTTTGGACTGAAGCTTTCTTT
CASSGPVWTEAFF
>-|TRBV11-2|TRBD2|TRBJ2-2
TGTGCCAGCAGCACGAAAAGCGGGGGGACCGGGGAGCTGTTTTTT
CASSTKSGGTGELFF
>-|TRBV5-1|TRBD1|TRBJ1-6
TGCGCCAGCAGCTTGGGGGGCCTTGACAGGGTAAATGGGTCACCCCTCCACTTT
CASSLGGLDRVNGSPLHF
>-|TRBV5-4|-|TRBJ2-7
TGTGCCAGCAGCTTGGCCGGCAGGTCGGGCCACGAGCAGTACTTC
CASSLAGRSGHEQYF
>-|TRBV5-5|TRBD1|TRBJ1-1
TGTGCCAGCCTGGGACAGGGAAGGGGCACTGAAGCTTTCTTT
CASLGQGRGTEAFF
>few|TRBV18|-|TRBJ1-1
TGTGCCAGCTCACAGTACAGGAACACTGAAGCTTTCTTT
CASSQYRNTEAFF
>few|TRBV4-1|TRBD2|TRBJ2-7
TGCGCCAGCAGCCAGGTTCCGGGACTAGCGGGGGAGCAGTACTTC
CASSQVPGLAGEQYF
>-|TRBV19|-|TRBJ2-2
TGTGCCAGTAGTAGTGCATCAGGGACTGTCCCGAACACCGGGGAGCTGTTTTTT
CASSSASGTVPNTGELFF
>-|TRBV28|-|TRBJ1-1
TGTGCCAGCACCCCGGACGGCAACATGAACACTGAAGCTTTCTTT
CASTPDGNMNTEAFF
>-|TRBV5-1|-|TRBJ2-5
TGCGCCAGCAGCACCTCAGGGGAAGAGACCCAGTACTTC
CASSTSGEETQYF
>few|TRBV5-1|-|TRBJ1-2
TGCGCCAGCAGCTTGGGTTTTTCGTCCAGCAGCCCGATGGTTGGCTACACCTTC
CASSLGFSSSSPMVGYTF
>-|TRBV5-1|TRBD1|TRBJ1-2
TGCGCCAGCAGCGCCGGACAGGGGGCAGGTTATGGCTACACCTTC
CASSAGQGAGYGYTF
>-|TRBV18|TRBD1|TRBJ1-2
TGTGCCAGCTCACCCGACAGGGGAAAGATGCTGGACTATGGCTACACCTTC
CASSPDRGKMLDYGYTF
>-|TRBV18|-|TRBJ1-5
TGTGCCAGCTCACCAGCGAACAGGGATCAGCCCCAGCATTTT
CASSPANRDQPQHF
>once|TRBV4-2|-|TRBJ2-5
TGTGCCAGCAGCCCCCCCGGGGGGCCAGAGACCCAGTACTTC
CASSPPGGPETQYF
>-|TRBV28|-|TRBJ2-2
TGTGCCAGCACAGACACCGGGGAGCTGTTTTTT
CASTDTGELFF
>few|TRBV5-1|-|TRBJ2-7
TGCGCCAGCAGCACTGGAGCCTACGAGCAGTACTTC
CASSTGAYEQYF
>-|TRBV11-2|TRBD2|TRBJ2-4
TGTGCCAGCAGCTTAGGGTCGGGACTAGCACGTCAAAACATTCAGTACTTC
CASSLGSGLARQNIQYF
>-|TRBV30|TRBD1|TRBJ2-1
TGTGCCTGGAGTCAAGGGACAGAGTACAATGAGCAGTTCTTC
CAWSQGTEYNEQFF
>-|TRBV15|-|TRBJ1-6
TGTGCCACCAGCAGATCGTCTACAGGGTACGATTCACCCCTCCACTTT
CATSRSSTGYDSPLHF
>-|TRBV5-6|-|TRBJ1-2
TGTGCCAGCAGCTTTCAGACAGACGGCTACACCTTC
CASSFQTDGYTF
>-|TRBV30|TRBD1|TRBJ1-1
TGTGCCTGGAGGGGGGACAGGGATGTCTCTGAAGCTTTCTTT
CAWRGDRDVSEAFF